This TCR beta chain was obtained from a study of pediatric ulcerative colitis. During colonoscopy, one to two rectal pinch biopsies were collected. Regarding the study as a whole: Repertoires came from total lymphocyte DNA, so rare subsets like regulatory T cells may be missed. Acute severe colitis showed lower rectal diversity from clonal expansions.

TCRdb's copy holds only in-frame clones and misses some; the assay was immunoSEQ multiplex PCR. The profile shows 18,000 or so clones, roughly 80% of them singletons. On this clone: Its antigen is undetermined.

The trim removed 1 base at V and 0 bases at J, leaving 4 bases unmatched. The length of the CDR3 is 16 residues. Germline-derived CDR1 and CDR2 are LGHNT and FRNRAP. The source material was gut tissue. The chain carries TRBV12-5 and TRBJ1-1; TRBD1 matches at 8 bases. The sequence came from a boy younger than 18 with moderate ulcerative colitis. CDR3 amino acids: CASGLGTGPVNTEAFF. CDR3 DNA: TGTGCTAGTGGTTTGGGGACAGGGCCCGTGAACACTGAAGCTTTCTTT.